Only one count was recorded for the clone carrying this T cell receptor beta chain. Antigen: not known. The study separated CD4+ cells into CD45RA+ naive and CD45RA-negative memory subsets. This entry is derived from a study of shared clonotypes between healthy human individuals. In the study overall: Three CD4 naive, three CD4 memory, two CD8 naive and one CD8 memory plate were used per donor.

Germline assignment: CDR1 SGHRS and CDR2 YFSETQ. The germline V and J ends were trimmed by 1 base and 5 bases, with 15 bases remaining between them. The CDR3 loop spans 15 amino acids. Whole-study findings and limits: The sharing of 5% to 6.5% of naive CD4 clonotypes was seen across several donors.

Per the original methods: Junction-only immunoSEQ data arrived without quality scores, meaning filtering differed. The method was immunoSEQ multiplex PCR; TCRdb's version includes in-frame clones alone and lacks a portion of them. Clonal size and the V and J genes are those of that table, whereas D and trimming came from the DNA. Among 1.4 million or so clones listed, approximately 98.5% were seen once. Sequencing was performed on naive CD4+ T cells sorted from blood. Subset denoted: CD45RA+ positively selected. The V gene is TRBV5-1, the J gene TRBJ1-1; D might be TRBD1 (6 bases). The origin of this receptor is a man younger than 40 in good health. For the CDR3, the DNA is TGCGCCAGCAGCTTGCAATCGGGGGCAGCTACTGAAGCTTTCTTT. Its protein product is CASSLQSGAATEAFF.